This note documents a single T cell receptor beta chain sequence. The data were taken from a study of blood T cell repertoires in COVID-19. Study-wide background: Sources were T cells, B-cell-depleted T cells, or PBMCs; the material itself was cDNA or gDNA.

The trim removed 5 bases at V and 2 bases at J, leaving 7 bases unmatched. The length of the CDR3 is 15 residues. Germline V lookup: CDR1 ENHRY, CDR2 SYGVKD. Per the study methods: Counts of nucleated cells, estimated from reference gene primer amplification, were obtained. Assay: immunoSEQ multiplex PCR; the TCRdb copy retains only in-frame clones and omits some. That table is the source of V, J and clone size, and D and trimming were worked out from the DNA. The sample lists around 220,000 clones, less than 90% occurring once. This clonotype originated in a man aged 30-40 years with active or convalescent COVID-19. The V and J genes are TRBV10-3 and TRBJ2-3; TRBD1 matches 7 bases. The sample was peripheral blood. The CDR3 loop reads CAISPGQKTTDTQYF. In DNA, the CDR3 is TGTGCCATCAGTCCGGGACAGAAAACCACAGATACGCAGTATTTT.